This T cell receptor beta chain was found in a study of human T cells and chemical hapten exposure. Across the whole study: Read at 6 days, the patch tests placed 0.01% DPC on the upper back.

This clonotype was seen a handful of times. Via MiXCR, TCRdb re-called the RACE reads, giving one row per CDR3 protein. Here the sample spans about 340,000 distinct CDR3 sequences, around 7% being singletons. The CDR3 covers 15 residues. J lost 4 bases, V lost 4 bases, and 6 bases had no gene match. CDR1 LGHNA and CDR2 YSLEER come from the germline V gene. Time point reported: patch test 1, 2 weeks after DPC sensitization. As for treatment: therapeutic diphenylcyclopropenone sensitization with weekly scalp DPC. Blood collection took place prior to placing each patch test. The gene calls are TRBV4-3 and TRBJ2-7; 11 nucleotides match TRBD1. This TCR was recovered from a woman younger than 35 with alopecia areata. Some clones in this sample may be carry-over from other donors' samples. This material consisted of whole blood, taken in connection with sensitization to the hapten diphenylcyclopropenone (DPC). CDR3 sequence (DNA): TGCGCCAGCAGCCCCTTTCGGGACAGGGGGTACGAGCAGTACTTC. Protein product: CASSPFRDRGYEQYF.